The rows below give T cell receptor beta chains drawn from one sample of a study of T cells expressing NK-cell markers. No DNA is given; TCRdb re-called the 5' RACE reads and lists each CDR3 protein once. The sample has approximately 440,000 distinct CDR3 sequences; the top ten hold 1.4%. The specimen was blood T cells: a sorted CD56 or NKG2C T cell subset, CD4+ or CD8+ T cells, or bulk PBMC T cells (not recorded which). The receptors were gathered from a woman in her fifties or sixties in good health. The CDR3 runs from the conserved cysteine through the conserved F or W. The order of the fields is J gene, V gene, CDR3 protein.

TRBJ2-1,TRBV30,CAWSTHLGPYNEQFF
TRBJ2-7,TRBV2,CASTGQAYEQYF
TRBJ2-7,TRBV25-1,CASRGWTSQYEQYF
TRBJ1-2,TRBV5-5,CASSLDLPSYGYTF
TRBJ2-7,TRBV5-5,CASSTLLVTYEQYF
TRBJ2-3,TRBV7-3,CASSHLPSTGWRTDTQYF
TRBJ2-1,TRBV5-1,CASSLRQGAANEQFF
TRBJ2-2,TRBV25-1,CASRLTEYTGELFF
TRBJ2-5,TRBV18,CASSRQGQETQYF
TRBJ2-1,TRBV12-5,CASGYGAANEQFF
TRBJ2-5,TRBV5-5,CASSRKWTGRGETQYF
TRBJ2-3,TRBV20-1,CSATSTSGFGDTQYF
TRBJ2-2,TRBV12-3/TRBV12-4,CASSYGGGKAGELFF
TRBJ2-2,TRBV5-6,CASSLREVLTGELFF
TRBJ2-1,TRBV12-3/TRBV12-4,CASSLEVGGRLVNEQFF
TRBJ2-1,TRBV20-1,CSAREAGSGNEQFF
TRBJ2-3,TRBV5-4,CASSLDPGRPTDTQYF
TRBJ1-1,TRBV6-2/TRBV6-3,CASSRSSPGAQGTMNTEAFF
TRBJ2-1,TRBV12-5,CASGLAAGVGYNEQFF
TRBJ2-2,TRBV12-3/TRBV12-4,CASSWDRGVTGELFF
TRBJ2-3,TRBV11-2,CASSIRIAGGIIDTQYF
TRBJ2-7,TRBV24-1,CATSETGTATYEQYF
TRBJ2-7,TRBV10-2,CASSGVGTGYEQYF
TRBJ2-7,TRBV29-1,CSVVGLQHEQYF
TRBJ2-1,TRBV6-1,CASSEVRNEQFF
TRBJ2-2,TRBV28,CATHRTSGLNTGELFF
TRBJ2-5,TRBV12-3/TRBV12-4,CASKTSQETQYF
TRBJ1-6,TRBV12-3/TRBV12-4,CASSRDSYNSPLHF
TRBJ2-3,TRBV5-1,CASSTWTSGRGDTQYF
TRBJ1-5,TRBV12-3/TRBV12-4,CASSPRGRQPQHF
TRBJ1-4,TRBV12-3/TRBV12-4,CASQTGYSEKLFF
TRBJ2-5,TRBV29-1,CSVEYWASGGQETQYF
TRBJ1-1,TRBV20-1,CSAPRGLNTEAFF
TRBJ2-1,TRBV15,CATSRDLEGSPYNEQFF
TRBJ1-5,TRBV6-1,CASQAEWGQPQHF
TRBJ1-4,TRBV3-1,CASSQEQQGATNEKLFF
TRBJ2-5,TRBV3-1,CASSQVIDQETQYF
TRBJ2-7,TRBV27,CASSQTGNPYEQYF
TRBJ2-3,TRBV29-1,CSGETGEGTDTQYF
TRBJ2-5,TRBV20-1,CSARGSLGWGTQYF
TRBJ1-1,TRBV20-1,CSARPQGSRSFF
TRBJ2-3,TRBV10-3,CAISEFGTSGSPDTQYF
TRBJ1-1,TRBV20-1,CSARGLMAGNTEAFF
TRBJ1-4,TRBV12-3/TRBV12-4,CASGRPPTNEKLFF
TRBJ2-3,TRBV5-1,CASSLDLAGNTDTQYF
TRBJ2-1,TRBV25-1,CASFRLEGSYNEQFF
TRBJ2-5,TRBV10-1,CASSAGTGYQETQYF
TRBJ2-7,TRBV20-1,CSVGRLYEQYF
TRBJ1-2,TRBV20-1,CSARTTGEGGYTF
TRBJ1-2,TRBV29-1,CSVEAYRGLGGYTF
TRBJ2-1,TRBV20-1,CSARDQGGLAGYNEQFF
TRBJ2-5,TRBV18,CASSPERGSGETQYF
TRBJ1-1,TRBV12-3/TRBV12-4,CASTLGDTSSEAFF
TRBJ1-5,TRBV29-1,CSVSENSNQPQHF
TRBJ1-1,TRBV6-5,CASRERINTEAFF
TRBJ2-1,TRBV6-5,CASSYSGREFF
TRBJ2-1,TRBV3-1,CASSIRVAYNEQFF
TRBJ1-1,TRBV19,CASSIALGGQGKAFF
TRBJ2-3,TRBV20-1,CSARDGTVTQYF